The entry that follows covers one TCR beta chain sequence. CDR3 length: 12 residues. Losses at the gene ends were 6 bases for V and 8 bases for J; bases not matched to a gene: 5. Per germline, CDR1 LNHDA and CDR2 SQIVND (reference sequence). This entry belongs to a study of blood T cell repertoires in COVID-19. Clones were sequenced by immunoSEQ multiplex PCR, and TCRdb holds only the in-frame ones, with some missing. The sample carries about 100,000 clones, approximately 90% recorded once. Sequencing was carried out using peripheral blood. The TCR originated in a man aged 50 to 59 with active COVID-19. The gene calls are TRBV19 and TRBJ1-2, with 8 bases identical to TRBD1. The CDR3 loop reads CASRTRGQGYTF. The CDR3 nucleotides read TGTGCCAGTAGGACCAGGGGGCAAGGCTACACCTTC.